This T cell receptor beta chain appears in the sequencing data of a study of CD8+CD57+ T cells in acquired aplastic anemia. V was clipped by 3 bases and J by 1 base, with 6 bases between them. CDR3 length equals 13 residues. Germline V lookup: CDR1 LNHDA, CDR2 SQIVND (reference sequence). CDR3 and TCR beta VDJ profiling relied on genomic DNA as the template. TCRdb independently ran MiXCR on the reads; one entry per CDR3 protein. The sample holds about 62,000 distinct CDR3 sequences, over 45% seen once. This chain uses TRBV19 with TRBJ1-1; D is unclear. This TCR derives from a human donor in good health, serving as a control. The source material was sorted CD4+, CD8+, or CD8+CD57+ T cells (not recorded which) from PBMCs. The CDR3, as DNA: TGTGCCAGTAGTATCGCGAGGAACACTGAAGCTTTCTTT. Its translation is CASSIARNTEAFF.